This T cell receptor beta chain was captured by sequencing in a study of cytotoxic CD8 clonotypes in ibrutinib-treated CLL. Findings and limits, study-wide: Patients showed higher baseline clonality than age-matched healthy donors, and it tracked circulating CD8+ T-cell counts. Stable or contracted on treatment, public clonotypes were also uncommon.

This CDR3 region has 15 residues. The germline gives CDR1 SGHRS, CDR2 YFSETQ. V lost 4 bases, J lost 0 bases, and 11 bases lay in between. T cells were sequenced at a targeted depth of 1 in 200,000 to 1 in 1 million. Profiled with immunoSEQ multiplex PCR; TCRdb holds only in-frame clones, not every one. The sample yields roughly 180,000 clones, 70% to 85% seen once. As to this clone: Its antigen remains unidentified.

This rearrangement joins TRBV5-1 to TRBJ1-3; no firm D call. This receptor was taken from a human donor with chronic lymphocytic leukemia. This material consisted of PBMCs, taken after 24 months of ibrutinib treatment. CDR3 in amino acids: CASSPRDLSGNTIYF. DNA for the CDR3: TGCGCCAGCAGCCCCCGGGATCTCTCTGGAAACACCATATATTTT.